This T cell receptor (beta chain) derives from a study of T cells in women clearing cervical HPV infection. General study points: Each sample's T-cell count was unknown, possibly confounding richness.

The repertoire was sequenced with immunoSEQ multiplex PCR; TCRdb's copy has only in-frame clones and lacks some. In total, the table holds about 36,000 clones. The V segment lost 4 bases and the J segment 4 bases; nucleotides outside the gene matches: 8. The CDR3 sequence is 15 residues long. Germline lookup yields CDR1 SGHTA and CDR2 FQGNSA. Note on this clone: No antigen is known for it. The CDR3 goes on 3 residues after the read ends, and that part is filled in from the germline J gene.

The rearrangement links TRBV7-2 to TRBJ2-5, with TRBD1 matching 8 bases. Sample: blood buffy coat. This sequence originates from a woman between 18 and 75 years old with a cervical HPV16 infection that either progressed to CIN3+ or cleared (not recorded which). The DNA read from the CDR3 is TGTGCCAGCAGCTACGATGCAGGGGGCGGAGAGACC. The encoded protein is CASSYDAGGGET. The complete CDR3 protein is CASSYDAGGGETQYF.